This TCR beta chain was observed in a study of cytomegalovirus exposure and HLA in healthy donors. The ends lost 5 bases at V and 7 bases at J; junction bases unmatched: 6. CDR1 is SGHNT and CDR2 is YYREEE in the germline V gene (reference sequence). This CDR3 contains 15 residues. In the PCR, 60 Vbeta and 13 Jbeta primers were used. Method: immunoSEQ multiplex PCR; TCRdb's copy keeps in-frame clones and lacks some. This sample yields around 150,000 clones, of which 60% to 85% are seen a single time; roughly 2.8% belongs to the top ten. Study results and caveats: Listed as cytomegalovirus-associated were 150 or so TCR beta chains.

To note about this clone: Its antigen is still unknown.

Source material: PBMCs. This chain links TRBV5-4 with TRBJ2-1; 13 bases line up with TRBD2. The receptor's source is a male donor in good health and CMV-seronegative. CDR3 in amino acids: CASRLAGGLRNEQFF. The CDR3 DNA reads TGTGCCAGCAGACTAGCGGGGGGGCTTAGGAATGAGCAGTTCTTC. The full variable domain, completed using reference TRBV5-4 and TRBJ2-1, is ETGVTQSPTHLIKTRGQQVTLRCSSQSGHNTVSWYQQALGQGPQFIFQYYREEENGRGNFPPRFSGLQFPNYSSELNVNALELDDSALYLCASRLAGGLRNEQFFGPGTRLTVL.